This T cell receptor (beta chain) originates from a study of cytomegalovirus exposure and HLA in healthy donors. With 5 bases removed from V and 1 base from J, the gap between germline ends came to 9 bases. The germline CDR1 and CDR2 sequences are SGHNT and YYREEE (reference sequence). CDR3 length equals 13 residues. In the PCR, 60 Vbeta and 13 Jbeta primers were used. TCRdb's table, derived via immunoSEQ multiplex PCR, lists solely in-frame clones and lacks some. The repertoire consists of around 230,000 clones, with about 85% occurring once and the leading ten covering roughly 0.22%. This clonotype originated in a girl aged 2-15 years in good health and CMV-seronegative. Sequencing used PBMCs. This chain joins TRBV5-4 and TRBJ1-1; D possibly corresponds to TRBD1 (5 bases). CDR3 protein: CASRFGQNTEAFF. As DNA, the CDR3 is TGTGCCAGCAGGTTTGGACAGAACACTGAAGCTTTCTTT.